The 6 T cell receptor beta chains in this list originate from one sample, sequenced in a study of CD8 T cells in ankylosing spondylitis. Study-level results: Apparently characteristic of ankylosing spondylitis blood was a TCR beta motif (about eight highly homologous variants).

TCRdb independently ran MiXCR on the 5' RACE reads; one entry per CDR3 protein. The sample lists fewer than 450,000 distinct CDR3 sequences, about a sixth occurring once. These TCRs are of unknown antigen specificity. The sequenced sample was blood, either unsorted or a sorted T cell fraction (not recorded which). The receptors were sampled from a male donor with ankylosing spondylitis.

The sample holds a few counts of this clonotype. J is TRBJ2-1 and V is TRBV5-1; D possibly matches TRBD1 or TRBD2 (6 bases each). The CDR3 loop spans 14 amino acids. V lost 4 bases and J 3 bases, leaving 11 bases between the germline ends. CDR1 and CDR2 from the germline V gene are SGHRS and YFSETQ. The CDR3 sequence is CASSTGADYNEQFF. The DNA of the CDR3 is TGCGCCAGCAGCACGGGGGCAGACTACAATGAGCAGTTCTTC.

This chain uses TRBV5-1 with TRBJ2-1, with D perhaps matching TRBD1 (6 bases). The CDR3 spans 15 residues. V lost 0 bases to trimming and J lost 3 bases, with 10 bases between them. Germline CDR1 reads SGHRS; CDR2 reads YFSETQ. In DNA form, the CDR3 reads TGCGCCAGCAGCTTGGATGGGGGCGTCTACAATGAGCAGTTCTTC. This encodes CASSLDGGVYNEQFF.

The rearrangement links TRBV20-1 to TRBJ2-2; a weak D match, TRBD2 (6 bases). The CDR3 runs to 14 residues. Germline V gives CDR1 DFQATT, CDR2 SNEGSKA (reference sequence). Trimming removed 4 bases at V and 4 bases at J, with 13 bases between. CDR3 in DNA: TGCAGTGCTATGGAGGGTCGGGGCACCGGGGAGCTGTTTTTT. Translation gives CSAMEGRGTGELFF.

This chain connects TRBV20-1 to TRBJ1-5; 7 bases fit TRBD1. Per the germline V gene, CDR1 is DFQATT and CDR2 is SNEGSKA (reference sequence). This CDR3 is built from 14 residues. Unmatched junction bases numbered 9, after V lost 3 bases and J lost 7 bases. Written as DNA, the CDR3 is TGCAGTGCTAGCGGTCGACAGGGAGGGCAGCCCCAGCATTTT. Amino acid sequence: CSASGRQGGQPQHF.

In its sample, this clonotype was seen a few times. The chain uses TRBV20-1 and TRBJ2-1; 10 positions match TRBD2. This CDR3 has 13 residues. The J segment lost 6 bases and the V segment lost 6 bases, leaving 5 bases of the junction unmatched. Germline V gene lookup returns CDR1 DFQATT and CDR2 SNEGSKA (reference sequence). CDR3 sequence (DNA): TGCAGTGCGGAAACTAGCGGGATCAATGAGCAGTTCTTC. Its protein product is CSAETSGINEQFF.

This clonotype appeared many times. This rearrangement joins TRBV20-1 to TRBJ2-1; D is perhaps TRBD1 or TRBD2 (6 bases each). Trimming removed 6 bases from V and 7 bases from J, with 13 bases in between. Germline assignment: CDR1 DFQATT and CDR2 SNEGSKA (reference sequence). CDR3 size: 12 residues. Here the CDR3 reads CSAPLGGNEQFF. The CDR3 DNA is TGCAGTGCCCCCCTAGGGGGGAATGAGCAGTTCTTC.